This T cell receptor (beta chain) is drawn from a study of patients and donors after allogeneic stem cell transplantation. Germline V CDR1 and CDR2: MDHEN, SYDVKM. The CDR3 is 13 amino acids. V lost 9 bases and J 5 bases, leaving 14 bases between the germline ends. MiXCR, run by TCRdb on the RT-PCR reads, gives a single entry per CDR3 protein. The table shows under 200,000 distinct CDR3 sequences, with 30% occurring only once. The receptor was isolated from a human donor who was either an allogeneic HSCT recipient or a stem cell or donor lymphocyte infusion donor (not recorded which). It is not recorded whose cells these are; they may come from a transplant donor. V is TRBV28 and J is TRBJ1-5; possible D gene TRBD1, 5 bases. Sequencing was done on a sample of blood, either unsorted or a sorted T cell fraction (not recorded which). CDR3 residues: CASHFRGDQPQHF. In DNA form, the CDR3 reads TGTGCCAGTCACTTTCGGGGCGATCAGCCCCAGCATTTT.